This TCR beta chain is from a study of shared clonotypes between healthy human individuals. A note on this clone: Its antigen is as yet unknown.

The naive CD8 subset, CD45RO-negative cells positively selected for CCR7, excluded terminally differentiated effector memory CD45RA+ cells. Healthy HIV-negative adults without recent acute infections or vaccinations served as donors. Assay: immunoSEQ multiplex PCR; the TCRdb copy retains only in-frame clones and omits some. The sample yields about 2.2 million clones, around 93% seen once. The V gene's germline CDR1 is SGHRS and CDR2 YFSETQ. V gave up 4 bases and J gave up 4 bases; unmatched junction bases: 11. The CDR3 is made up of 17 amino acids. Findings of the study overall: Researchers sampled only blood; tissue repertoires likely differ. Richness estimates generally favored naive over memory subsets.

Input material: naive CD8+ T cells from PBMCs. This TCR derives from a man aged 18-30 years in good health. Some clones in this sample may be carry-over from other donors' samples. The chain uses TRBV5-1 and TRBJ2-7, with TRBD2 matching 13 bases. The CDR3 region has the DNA TGCGCCAGCAGCCCTAGGTTCGGGACTAGCGGGACTTACGAGCAGTACTTC. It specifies CASSPRFGTSGTYEQYF.